A single sample gave rise to the 21 T cell receptor beta chains below, sequenced in a study of T cell responses to AZD1222 COVID-19 vaccine. Libraries were prepared by immunoSEQ multiplex PCR; TCRdb keeps only in-frame clonotypes and omits some of them. The sample holds around 87,000 clones; approximately 90% are singletons and the top ten take more than 2%. Specimen: peripheral blood, collected 28 days after the second AZD1222 dose. Source of these receptors: an adult who received the AZD1222 COVID-19 vaccine.

V gene TRBV7-2 combines with J gene TRBJ2-7, with TRBD2 as a possible D gene (6 bases). Trimming removed 1 base at V and 0 bases at J, with 13 bases between. Looked up from germline, CDR1 is SGHTA and CDR2 is FQGNSA. The CDR3 runs to 16 residues. As DNA, the CDR3 is TGTGCCAGCAGCTTAGGTTCGGGGGTTTACTCCTACGAGCAGTACTTC. Its protein product is CASSLGSGVYSYEQYF.

V and J are TRBV18 and TRBJ2-5; 9 nucleotides agree with TRBD2. The CDR3 runs to 17 residues. V dropped 4 bases and J dropped 1; count of bases not matched to a gene: 10. Germline-derived CDR1 and CDR2 are KGHSH and LQKENI. The CDR3 region has the DNA TGTGCCAGCTCACTAATCTTTAGCGGGGGTCCCCAAGAGACCCAGTACTTC. This translates into CASSLIFSGGPQETQYF.

The chain has TRBV15 and TRBJ1-3; D unresolved. V was trimmed by 0 bases and J by 0 bases, leaving 9 bases between them. The CDR3 consists of 16 residues. CDR1 and CDR2 (germline): LNHNV, YYDKDF (reference sequence). In DNA form, the CDR3 reads TGTGCCACCAGCAGAGATCCAGCTTACTCTGGAAACACCATATATTTT. Protein: CATSRDPAYSGNTIYF.

V usage is TRBV29-1 and J usage is TRBJ2-1; the match to TRBD2 covers 12 bases. V lost 6 bases and J lost 10; bases outside the gene matches: 13. Germline CDR1 and CDR2: SQVTM and ANQGSEA. The CDR3 extends over 15 amino acids. CDR3 region: CSVASSGRAKGEQFF. The CDR3 DNA is TGCAGCGTGGCCTCTAGCGGGAGGGCCAAGGGGGAGCAGTTCTTC.

The chain recombines TRBV6-2 or TRBV6-3 with TRBJ1-2; unclear D gene. Germline CDR1 and CDR2: MNHEY and SVGEGT. The CDR3 loop spans 14 amino acids. V was pared by 0 bases and J by 7 bases, with 12 bases between. CDR3 nucleotides: TGTGCCAGCAGTTACTCGACCTTGGGCTTTGGCTACACCTTC. Protein sequence: CASSYSTLGFGYTF.

The V gene is TRBV6-2 or TRBV6-3, the J gene TRBJ1-1, with 10 bases lining up with TRBD1. CDR1 and CDR2 (germline): MNHEY, SVGEGT. After removal of 6 bases from V and 5 bases from J, the junction contained 15 bases not matched to a gene. The CDR3 contains 17 residues. The CDR3 region has the DNA TGTGCCAGCAGCCCTGGGACAGGGGCCCCCTCACGGACTGAAGCTTTCTTT. It translates to CASSPGTGAPSRTEAFF.

CDR3 in amino acids: CSVSVFTDTQYF. The CDR3 nucleotides read TGCAGCGTTTCAGTTTTCACAGATACGCAGTATTTT. This chain joins TRBV29-1 and TRBJ2-3; D gene uncertain. The germline CDR1 and CDR2 sequences are SQVTM and ANQGSEA. This CDR3 comprises 12 residues. V was cut by 5 bases and J by 2 bases, with 8 bases left in between.

The chain combines TRBV6-1 with TRBJ2-4; no definite D call. Trimming took 2 bases from V and 5 from J, leaving 7 bases between them. The length of the CDR3 is 13 residues. Looked up from germline, CDR1 is MNHNS and CDR2 is SASEGT. DNA for the CDR3: TGTGCCAGCAGTGAATTCGTCCAAAACATTCAGTACTTC. Its protein is CASSEFVQNIQYF.

The rearrangement uses TRBV14 and TRBJ1-6; D is unclear. This CDR3 spans 12 amino acids. Germline V gene sequence: CDR1 SGHDN, CDR2 FVKESK. V lost 4 bases, J lost 5 bases, and 3 bases lay in between. The CDR3, as DNA: TGTGCCAGCAGCCGGGATAATTCACCCCTCCACTTT. As protein: CASSRDNSPLHF.

This sequence joins TRBV11-2 and TRBJ1-4, with D possibly TRBD1 on 5 matching bases. The germline V gene has CDR1 SGHAT and CDR2 FQNNGV. Trimming pared 1 base from V and 7 bases from J, leaving 13 bases between. The CDR3 sequence is 15 residues long. The chain's CDR3 is CASSLGGDGAEKLFF. The CDR3 region has the DNA TGTGCCAGCAGCTTAGGAGGCGATGGGGCTGAAAAACTGTTTTTT.

The chain is built from TRBV6-2 or TRBV6-3 and TRBJ1-2; D remains unclear. The germline V gene has CDR1 MNHEY and CDR2 SVGEGT. V shed 2 bases and J shed 4 bases, with 20 bases lying between them. The CDR3 consists of 17 residues. CDR3 residues: CASSYPQPLKESYGYTF. CDR3 DNA: TGTGCCAGCAGTTACCCACAGCCCCTAAAGGAGAGCTATGGCTACACCTTC.

J is TRBJ1-6 and V is TRBV6-2 or TRBV6-3; D gene unclear. Per germline, CDR1 MNHEY and CDR2 SVGEGT. Trimming pared 6 bases from V and 3 bases from J, leaving 21 bases between. This CDR3 has 18 residues. The CDR3 loop reads CASSPAVSVTDYNSPLHF. DNA of the CDR3: TGTGCCAGCAGCCCGGCAGTTTCCGTTACCGACTATAATTCACCCCTCCACTTT.

CDR3 DNA: TGTGCCAGCAGCCTCCCCTTGGGACAGGGGATCCACGAGCAGTACTTC. It specifies CASSLPLGQGIHEQYF. The gene calls are TRBV7-6 and TRBJ2-7; TRBD1 aligns across 10 bases. V was pared by 5 bases and J by 5 bases, with 12 bases of the junction left unmatched. Germline V lookup: CDR1 SGHVS, CDR2 FNYEAQ. The CDR3 loop spans 16 amino acids. Together with reference TRBV7-6 and TRBJ2-7, the CDR3 gives the full variable domain: GAGVSQSPRYKVTKRGQDVALRCDPISGHVSLYWYRQALGQGPEFLTYFNYEAQQDKSGLPNDRFSAERPEGSISTLTIQRTEQRDSAMYRCASSLPLGQGIHEQYFGPGTRLTVT.

The chain has TRBV19 and TRBJ2-3, with TRBD2 matching over 10 bases. The CDR3 is 16 residues long. V dropped 6 bases and J dropped 5; count of bases not matched to a gene: 11. CDR1 LNHDA and CDR2 SQIVND come from the germline V gene (reference sequence). The CDR3 nucleotides read TGTGCCAGTAGGCGTACCGGGACTAGCGTCGTAGATACGCAGTATTTT. It is translated as CASRRTGTSVVDTQYF.

The CDR3 DNA follows: TGTGCCAGCAGTTCCATGACAGCAACTAATGAAAAACTGTTTTTT. The encoded protein is CASSSMTATNEKLFF. The chain couples TRBV27 to TRBJ1-4; a possible D gene is TRBD1 (5 bases). V shed 4 bases and J shed 0 bases, with 9 bases lying between them. CDR3 length equals 15 residues. Germline V gene data show CDR1 as MNHEY and CDR2 as SMNVEV (reference sequence).

The rearrangement links TRBV4-2 to TRBJ1-2, with TRBD1 matching over 9 bases. Unmatched junction bases numbered 5, after V lost 0 bases and J lost 6 bases. The CDR3 consists of 15 residues. Germline loops: CDR1 LGHNA, CDR2 YNFKEQ. The chain's CDR3 is CASSQDTTGGDGYTF. The CDR3 DNA follows: TGTGCCAGCAGCCAAGATACGACAGGGGGTGATGGCTACACCTTC.

This clone occurred once. The chain joins TRBV6-4 to TRBJ2-1, with unresolved D. Germline assignment: CDR1 MRHNA and CDR2 SNTAGT. This CDR3 has 16 residues. V was cut by 5 bases and J by 2 bases, with 16 bases left in between. The CDR3 DNA follows: TGTGCCAGCAGTCCCTGGGGTACAGAGGCCTACAATGAGCAGTTCTTC. Protein sequence: CASSPWGTEAYNEQFF.

This chain joins TRBV11-2 and TRBJ1-1; 7 bases fit TRBD1. Trimming cost V 6 bases and J 1 base; bases outside gene matches: 8. The CDR3 is 15 residues long. Per the germline V gene, CDR1 is SGHAT and CDR2 is FQNNGV. The CDR3 nucleotides are TGTGCCAGCAGTCGACAGGGACGGCCGAACACTGAAGCTTTCTTT. Protein sequence: CASSRQGRPNTEAFF.

The gene calls are TRBV3-1 (or the pseudogene TRBV3-2) and TRBJ1-1, with no clear D. Germline CDR1 reads LGHDT; CDR2 reads YNNKEL (reference sequence). The CDR3 has 16 amino acids. Trimming stripped 2 bases from V and 2 bases from J, with 15 bases between. The CDR3 sequence: CASSQRYDPKNTEAFF. For the CDR3, the DNA is TGTGCCAGCAGCCAAAGATATGACCCAAAAAACACTGAAGCTTTCTTT.

The chain has TRBV12-3 or TRBV12-4 and TRBJ2-1, with a tentative D call TRBD1 (6 bases). This CDR3 has 11 residues. V lost 6 bases and J 6 bases, leaving 6 bases between the germline ends. The CDR3 loop is CASSRGNEQFF. CDR3 nucleotide sequence: TGTGCCAGCAGCAGGGGCAATGAGCAGTTCTTC.

V and J are TRBV5-4 and TRBJ2-1; 12 bases align to TRBD2. After removal of 10 bases from V and 7 bases from J, the junction contained 9 bases not matched to a gene. The CDR3 contains 14 residues. Germline CDR1 SGHNT, CDR2 YYREEE (reference sequence). CDR3: CAEGTSGPLNEQFF. The CDR3 DNA reads as TGTGCCGAGGGGACTAGCGGGCCATTAAATGAGCAGTTCTTC.